The 4 T cell receptor beta chains reported below all come from one sample, sequenced in a study of patients and donors after allogeneic stem cell transplantation. TCRdb independently ran MiXCR on the RT-PCR reads; one entry per CDR3 protein. The data contain about a million distinct CDR3 sequences, roughly 18% of them singletons. Sequencing was performed on blood, either unsorted or a sorted T cell fraction (not recorded which). The receptor source for this set is a human donor who was either an allogeneic HSCT recipient or a stem cell or donor lymphocyte infusion donor (not recorded which). It is not recorded whose cells these are; they may come from a transplant donor.

The sample holds a few counts of this clonotype. The rearrangement links TRBV24-1 to TRBJ2-3, with 10 bases that match TRBD2. Losses at the gene ends were 9 bases for V and 2 bases for J; bases not matched to a gene: 10. This CDR3 contains 16 residues. Germline CDR1 reads KGHDR; CDR2 reads SFDVKD. The CDR3, as DNA: TGTGCCACCCGACCAGCGGGGGGGTCTAACACAGATACGCAGTATTTT. As protein: CATRPAGGSNTDTQYF.

V gene TRBV18 combines with J gene TRBJ1-2; no clear D gene. Per germline, CDR1 KGHSH and CDR2 LQKENI. The CDR3 totals 14 residues. V was pared by 3 bases and J by 1 base, with 9 bases between. The CDR3 here is CASSPGVINYGYTF. CDR3 nucleotides: TGTGCCAGCTCACCCGGGGTTATTAACTATGGCTACACCTTC.

The gene calls are TRBV7-9 and TRBJ1-4, with a tentative D call TRBD1 (5 bases). The CDR3 has 14 residues. Germline CDR1 and CDR2: SEHNR and FQNEAQ (reference sequence). Trimming cost V 5 bases and J 8 bases, with 15 bases left between them. The CDR3 region has the DNA TGTGCCAGCAGCGAGTCGGGGCTAGGAGAAAAACTGTTTTTT. Translated, it gives CASSESGLGEKLFF.

This clonotype was picked up a small number of times. V and J are TRBV6-2 or TRBV6-3 and TRBJ2-7; D not certain. CDR3 length equals 16 residues. The V end was cut by 0 bases, the J end by 0 bases, with 12 bases between. Germline V lookup: CDR1 MNHEY, CDR2 SVGEGT. CDR3 nucleotide sequence: TGTGCCAGCAGTTACTCTCTTTCCGACTTCTCCTACGAGCAGTACTTC. Translation: CASSYSLSDFSYEQYF.